Shown below are 23 T cell receptor beta chains from a single sample sequenced in a study of blood T cell repertoires in COVID-19. Sequenced by immunoSEQ multiplex PCR; TCRdb stores in-frame clones only, minus some. Here the sample spans around 100,000 clones, over 75% being singletons. Material for sequencing was peripheral blood. The receptor source for this set is a man between 50 and 59 years old with acute or convalescent COVID-19.

The chain is built from TRBV19 and TRBJ2-2; perhaps TRBD2 as D (6 bases). This CDR3 is built from 17 residues. CDR1 is LNHDA, CDR2 SQIVND, per germline (reference sequence). V was clipped by 7 bases and J by 1 base, with 19 bases between them. CDR3 loop: CASKPSSGLLNTGELFF. The CDR3 DNA sequence: TGTGCCAGTAAACCCTCCTCGGGACTCTTGAACACCGGGGAGCTGTTTTTT.

The V gene is TRBV7-2, the J gene TRBJ1-1; 8 positions agree with TRBD1. CDR1 SGHTA and CDR2 FQGNSA come from the germline V gene. Trimming removed 5 bases from V and 9 bases from J; junction bases left unmatched: 11. CDR3 size: 14 residues. The CDR3 coding sequence is TGTGCCAGCAGCCCGGACAGGGCCCAAGGGAAAGCTTTCTTT. Protein: CASSPDRAQGKAFF.

The chain couples TRBV27 to TRBJ1-1, with a weak D call TRBD1 (5 bases). Trimming removed 6 bases at V and 5 bases at J, with 13 bases between. Germline V gene lookup returns CDR1 MNHEY and CDR2 SMNVEV (reference sequence). This CDR3 has 13 residues. The CDR3 loop reads CASRTGGGTEAFF. As DNA, the CDR3 is TGTGCCAGCAGGACCGGGGGAGGTACTGAAGCTTTCTTT.

The chain is built from TRBV5-6 and TRBJ2-1; 7 positions match TRBD1. CDR1 is SGHDT, CDR2 YYEEEE, per germline. The CDR3 runs 14 residues. The V segment lost 4 bases and the J segment 5 bases; nucleotides outside the gene matches: 6. CDR3 loop: CASSLPTGNNEQFF. CDR3 DNA: TGTGCCAGCAGCCTCCCGACAGGGAACAATGAGCAGTTCTTC.

In its sample, this clone was seen a few times. The rearrangement links TRBV5-1 to TRBJ2-1; 10 nucleotides agree with TRBD2. CDR1 and CDR2 (germline): SGHRS, YFSETQ. The CDR3 contains 15 residues. V gave up 2 bases and J gave up 7 bases; unmatched junction bases: 6. The CDR3 here is CASSFLAGVTNEQFF. The CDR3 nucleotides read TGCGCCAGCAGCTTTCTAGCGGGAGTCACGAATGAGCAGTTCTTC.

This chain connects TRBV19 to TRBJ1-6, with D maybe TRBD1 (6 bases). Germline V CDR1 and CDR2: LNHDA, SQIVND (reference sequence). This CDR3 comprises 16 residues. V lost 5 bases and J lost 4, with 15 bases in between. The CDR3 loop reads CASSPPGTSYNSPLHF. The CDR3 nucleotides read TGTGCCAGTAGTCCGCCCGGGACAAGTTATAATTCACCCCTCCACTTT. The full variable domain, its missing parts supplied by reference TRBV19 and TRBJ1-6, is DGGITQSPKYLFRKEGQNVTLSCEQNLNHDAMYWYRQDPGQGLRLIYYSQIVNDFQKGDIAEGYSVSREKKESFPLTVTSAQKNPTAFYLCASSPPGTSYNSPLHFGNGTRLTVT.

The CDR3 DNA reads as TGTGCCAGTAGGGGACACGACTCCACCTACGAGCAGTACTTC. Translated: CASRGHDSTYEQYF. This chain joins TRBV19 and TRBJ2-7; D is possibly TRBD1 (6 bases). This CDR3 has 14 amino acids. CDR1 is LNHDA, CDR2 SQIVND, per germline (reference sequence). Trimming took off 6 bases at V and 2 bases at J, with 14 bases between the two ends. Using reference TRBV19 and TRBJ2-7 for the parts outside the CDR3, the full variable domain is DGGITQSPKYLFRKEGQNVTLSCEQNLNHDAMYWYRQDPGQGLRLIYYSQIVNDFQKGDIAEGYSVSREKKESFPLTVTSAQKNPTAFYLCASRGHDSTYEQYFGPGTRLTVT.

V is TRBV5-5 and J is TRBJ2-3; D uncertain. V lost 1 base to trimming and J lost 2 bases, with 11 bases between them. CDR3 size: 15 residues. The V gene's germline CDR1 is SGHKS and CDR2 YYEKEE (reference sequence). The CDR3 bases are TGTGCCAGCAGCTTGATACAGCTCTACACAGATACGCAGTATTTT. As protein: CASSLIQLYTDTQYF.

The J gene is TRBJ1-2, the V gene TRBV7-9; 8 bases match TRBD1. V trimming: 5 bases; J trimming: 7 bases; junction bases outside the gene matches: 12. Germline V gene lookup returns CDR1 SEHNR and CDR2 FQNEAQ (reference sequence). CDR3 length equals 15 residues. The CDR3 coding sequence is TGTGCCAGCAGCCCGAGAGAGACAGGGGAAGGTGGCTACACCTTC. It codes for CASSPRETGEGGYTF. Full variable domain (remainder filled in from reference TRBV7-9 and TRBJ1-2): DTGVSQNPRHKITKRGQNVTFRCDPISEHNRLYWYRQTLGQGPEFLTYFQNEAQLEKSRLLSDRFSAERPKGSFSTLEIQRTEQGDSAMYLCASSPRETGEGGYTFGSGTRLTVV.

V gene TRBV2 combines with J gene TRBJ2-7; 10 bases are shared with TRBD2. The CDR3 is 18 residues long. CDR1 is SNHLY and CDR2 is FYNNEI in the germline V gene. Trimming took 6 bases from V and 4 from J; bases not matched to a gene: 18. Written as DNA, the CDR3 is TGTGCCAGCAGCCGAGCGGGAGGGCCTGCCGGGGGAGTTTACGAGCAGTACTTC. Amino acids: CASSRAGGPAGGVYEQYF.

The chain joins TRBV7-2 to TRBJ2-2, with TRBD2 identical over 7 bases. The V gene end was trimmed by 2 bases and the J gene end by 5 bases; junction bases not matched to a gene: 5. Germline assignment: CDR1 SGHTA and CDR2 FQGNSA. The CDR3 extends over 15 amino acids. The DNA for the CDR3 is TGTGCCAGCAGCTTATACGTGGGAGGGACCGGGGAGCTGTTTTTT. Translation gives CASSLYVGGTGELFF.

The chain recombines TRBV11-2 with TRBJ2-1; 8 bases align to TRBD2. Germline-derived CDR1 and CDR2 are SGHAT and FQNNGV. The length of the CDR3 is 16 residues. V was pared by 5 bases and J by 3 bases, with 9 bases of the junction left unmatched. The CDR3 region is CASSRKGGRIYNEQFF. CDR3 nucleotides: TGTGCCAGCAGCCGAAAAGGCGGGAGGATCTACAATGAGCAGTTCTTC.

The chain uses TRBV24-1 and TRBJ2-3; 11 positions match TRBD1. Germline CDR1 is KGHDR and CDR2 is SFDVKD. The CDR3 is made up of 15 amino acids. V dropped 3 bases and J dropped 4; count of bases not matched to a gene: 2. CDR3 amino acids: CATSDGTGGSDTQYF. The CDR3 DNA is TGTGCCACCAGTGATGGGACAGGGGGATCAGATACGCAGTATTTT.

V and J are TRBV30 and TRBJ1-2; D possibly corresponds to TRBD1 (6 bases). The CDR3 covers 18 residues. Trimming removed 1 base from V and 1 base from J, with 22 bases in between. The germline V gene has CDR1 GTSNPN and CDR2 SVGIG (reference sequence). The CDR3 reads CAWSGPHGTSEGNYGYTF. The CDR3 DNA reads as TGTGCCTGGAGTGGACCCCACGGGACAAGCGAAGGTAACTATGGCTACACCTTC.

In this sample, this clone turned up once. V gene TRBV6-6 combines with J gene TRBJ2-2; a possible D gene is TRBD2 (5 bases). This CDR3 spans 14 amino acids. Trimming removed 4 bases at V and 3 bases at J, with 9 bases between. The germline CDR1 and CDR2 sequences are MNHNY and SVGAGI (reference sequence). CDR3 in amino acids: CASSSDFYTGELFF. CDR3 bases: TGTGCCAGCAGTTCGGACTTTTACACCGGGGAGCTGTTTTTT.

The chain couples TRBV19 to TRBJ2-7, with 7 positions matching TRBD2. In germline, CDR1 is LNHDA, CDR2 SQIVND (reference sequence). This CDR3 contains 15 residues. The V and J ends lost 4 bases and 7 bases, in that order; junction bases with no gene match: 13. In DNA, the CDR3 is TGTGCCAGTAGTAATGGGGGGAGGGCCGCGAGGGAGCAGTACTTC. Protein sequence: CASSNGGRAAREQYF.

The V gene is TRBV11-2, the J gene TRBJ1-3; D call uncertain. Germline CDR1 reads SGHAT; CDR2 reads FQNNGV. CDR3 length: 14 amino acids. The germline V and J ends were trimmed by 4 bases and 2 bases, with 9 bases remaining between them. The CDR3 reads CASSSLRAGNTIYF. The DNA of the CDR3 is TGTGCCAGCAGCTCCCTCCGAGCTGGAAACACCATATATTTT. Complete variable domain (other parts from reference TRBV11-2 and TRBJ1-3): EAGVAQSPRYKIIEKRQSVAFWCNPISGHATLYWYQQILGQGPKLLIQFQNNGVVDDSQLPKDRFSAERLKGVDSTLKIQPAKLEDSAVYLCASSSLRAGNTIYFGEGSWLTVV.

J is TRBJ2-7 and V is TRBV10-2, with a weak D call TRBD1 (5 bases). Germline V gene sequence: CDR1 WSHSY, CDR2 SAAADI. The CDR3 is 13 residues long. V shed 7 bases and J shed 3 bases, with 13 bases lying between them. DNA of the CDR3: TGCGCCAGCACCAGGACAATAGACTACGAGCAGTACTTC. Translating gives CASTRTIDYEQYF.

The V call is TRBV6-4, the J call TRBJ1-1; possible D gene TRBD1, 6 bases. The CDR3 consists of 14 residues. Trimming removed 4 bases at V and 4 bases at J, with 13 bases between. Germline values: CDR1 MRHNA, CDR2 SNTAGT. CDR3 region: CASSATGSGTEAFF. CDR3 sequence (DNA): TGTGCCAGCAGTGCCACAGGGTCCGGCACTGAAGCTTTCTTT.

This chain joins TRBV6-2 or TRBV6-3 and TRBJ2-1, with 10 positions matching TRBD2. Germline values: CDR1 MNHEY, CDR2 SVGEGT. The CDR3 is made up of 18 amino acids. V dropped 6 bases and J dropped 7; count of bases not matched to a gene: 18. CDR3 nucleotides: TGTGCCAGCAGCCTACCCATCCTTAGCGGGAGGCTAGGAAATGAGCAGTTCTTC. Translation: CASSLPILSGRLGNEQFF.

The chain recombines TRBV25-1 with TRBJ1-4, with no clear D. Trimming shortened V by 4 bases and J by 4 bases, and 16 bases separated the two germline ends. The germline V gene has CDR1 MGHDK and CDR2 SYGVNS. The CDR3 totals 16 residues. CDR3 bases: TGTGCCAGCAGTGCCGTATCGAGGAGAAATAATGAAAAACTGTTTTTT. Protein: CASSAVSRRNNEKLFF.

This chain uses TRBV11-2 with TRBJ2-1; D is perhaps TRBD1 (6 bases). This CDR3 is 13 amino acids long. The V gene lost 1 base and the J gene lost 9 bases, with 10 bases spanning the gap. Germline CDR1 reads SGHAT; CDR2 reads FQNNGV. CDR3 sequence: CASSLGTGTEQFF. The CDR3 DNA reads as TGTGCCAGCAGCTTAGGAACAGGGACTGAGCAGTTCTTC.

This clone was seen once. The chain is built from TRBV25-1 and TRBJ1-1; 7 nucleotides match TRBD1. V lost 0 bases and J lost 1; bases outside the gene matches: 11. The CDR3 loop spans 18 amino acids. Looked up from germline, CDR1 is MGHDK and CDR2 is SYGVNS. CDR3 sequence: CASSEYDFSTGANTEAFF. CDR3 sequence (DNA): TGTGCCAGCAGTGAATATGATTTTTCAACAGGGGCGAACACTGAAGCTTTCTTT.